Included here is one T cell receptor beta chain sequence, with context. Its antigen is not identified. The T cells that were sequenced for TCR beta were CD8+ and CD4+ cells from blood. Germline V gene sequence: CDR1 DFQATT, CDR2 SNEGSKA (reference sequence). V lost 6 bases, J lost 4 bases, and 9 bases lay in between. CDR3 length equals 11 residues. An input of about 0.5 to 1 ug of RNA was subjected to reverse transcription using random hexamers. TCRdb independently ran MiXCR on the immunoSEQ multiplex PCR reads; one entry per CDR3 protein. The table records about 100,000 distinct CDR3 sequences, 95% of them present only once. This record comes from a study of CD8 T cells in Susac syndrome. Study summary: Patients with Susac syndrome were therapy-naive, on corticosteroids, or on intravenous immunoglobulin alone at blood draw. Whole-study findings and limits: The greatest CD8+ clonal expansion in Susac occurred in TEMRA cells and in active patients.

Sequencing was done on a sample of CD8+ T cells from PBMCs. The TCR sequence derives from a human donor with Susac syndrome. The rearrangement uses TRBV20-1 and TRBJ2-5; D is unresolved. In nucleotides, the CDR3 is TGCAGTGCACGGCCTCCAGAGACCCAGTACTTC. Residues: CSARPPETQYF.